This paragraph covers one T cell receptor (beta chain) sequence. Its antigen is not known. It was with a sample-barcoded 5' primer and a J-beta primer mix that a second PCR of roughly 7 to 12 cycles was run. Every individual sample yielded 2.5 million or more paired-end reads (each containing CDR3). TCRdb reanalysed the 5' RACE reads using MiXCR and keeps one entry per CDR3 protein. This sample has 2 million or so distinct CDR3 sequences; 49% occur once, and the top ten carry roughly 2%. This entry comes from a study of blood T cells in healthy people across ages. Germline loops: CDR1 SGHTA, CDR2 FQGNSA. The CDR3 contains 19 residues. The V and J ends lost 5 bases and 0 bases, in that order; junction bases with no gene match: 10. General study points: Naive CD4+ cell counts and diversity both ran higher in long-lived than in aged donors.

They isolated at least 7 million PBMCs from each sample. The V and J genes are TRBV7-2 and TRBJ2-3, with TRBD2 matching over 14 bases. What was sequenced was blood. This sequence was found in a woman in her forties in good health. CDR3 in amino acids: CASSEKGTSGGSSTDTQYF. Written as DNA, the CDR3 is TGTGCCAGCAGCGAAAAAGGGACTAGCGGGGGATCTAGCACAGATACGCAGTATTTT.